These 4 T cell receptor beta chains were sequenced from one sample in a study of cytomegalovirus exposure and HLA in healthy donors. PCR was performed using 60 Vbeta and 13 Jbeta primers. Repertoires were generated with immunoSEQ multiplex PCR, while TCRdb's copy carries only in-frame clones and drops some. The sample table includes some 28,000 clones. The sequenced sample was PBMCs. The receptor set was obtained from a man aged 25-45 years in good health and CMV-seronegative.

This chain links TRBV27 with TRBJ2-7; D is possibly TRBD1 (5 bases). Trimming cost V 0 bases and J 6 bases, with 9 bases left between them. CDR3 length equals 13 residues. The V gene's germline CDR1 is MNHEY and CDR2 SMNVEV (reference sequence). The CDR3 DNA follows: TGTGCCAGCAGTTTATCGGGGCTGTCCGAGCAGTACTTC. Protein: CASSLSGLSEQYF.

The chain combines TRBV6-4 with TRBJ1-4, with 9 bases matching TRBD1. CDR1 is MRHNA, CDR2 SNTAGT, per germline. V was pared by 6 bases and J by 2 bases, with 4 bases of the junction left unmatched. This CDR3 is built from 15 residues. The CDR3 DNA reads TGTGCCAGCAGCGAGACAGGGGGGACTAATGAAAAACTGTTTTTT. Protein sequence: CASSETGGTNEKLFF.

Concerning this clone itself: The junction and the germline gene differ at one end; a read error may be behind it. The chain links TRBV27 to TRBJ1-2, with TRBD1 identical over 8 bases. CDR1 and CDR2 from the germline V gene are MNHEY and SMNVEV (reference sequence). The length of the CDR3 is 15 residues. CDR3 protein: CASSLGQAGYYGYTF. In DNA, the CDR3 is TGTGCTAGCAGTTTGGGACAGGCCGGGTACTATGGCTACACCTTC.

The genes are TRBV6-5 and TRBJ2-7; 7 bases map to TRBD2. Trimming at V came to 7 bases and at J to 3 bases, leaving 3 bases not matched to a gene. The CDR3 covers 12 residues. Germline CDR1 reads MNHEY; CDR2 reads SVGAGI. The CDR3 reads CASTGGDYEQYF. As DNA, the CDR3 is TGTGCCAGCACTGGGGGGGACTACGAGCAGTACTTC.